Below are 3 T cell receptor beta chains sequenced from a single sample in a study of shared clonotypes between healthy human individuals. Sequencing used immunoSEQ multiplex PCR; TCRdb keeps in-frame clones, though not all of them. The table shows roughly 650,000 clones, with approximately 97% occurring only once. The sequencing sample was made of naive CD4+ T cells sorted from blood. The subset here: CD45RA+ positively selected. These receptors all stem from a woman in her 30s in good health.

The rearrangement joins TRBV27 to TRBJ1-4; the match to TRBD1 covers 11 bases. CDR3 size: 15 residues. Germline V CDR1 and CDR2: MNHEY, SMNVEV (reference sequence). V dropped 6 bases and J dropped 7; count of bases not matched to a gene: 7. The CDR3 loop reads CASSQDRGPGEKLFF. The DNA for the CDR3 is TGTGCCAGCAGCCAGGACAGGGGGCCCGGTGAAAAACTGTTTTTT.

The chain links TRBV5-1 to TRBJ1-1; perhaps TRBD1 as D (5 bases). Germline CDR1 reads SGHRS; CDR2 reads YFSETQ. The CDR3 is 14 amino acids. The germline V and J ends were trimmed by 4 bases and 1 base, with 11 bases remaining between them. CDR3 amino acids: CASSPGPTNTEAFF. The CDR3 nucleotides read TGCGCCAGCAGCCCGGGACCTACGAACACTGAAGCTTTCTTT.

The chain has TRBV4-1 and TRBJ1-1; D gene uncertain. The ends were cut back, 6 bases at V and 11 bases at J, with 22 bases in the middle. CDR3 length: 14 amino acids. The germline V gene has CDR1 MGHRA and CDR2 YSYEKL. CDR3 bases: TGCGCCAGCAGTCTTAATGGGGTTGATCCAACTGCTTTCTTT. Protein: CASSLNGVDPTAFF.